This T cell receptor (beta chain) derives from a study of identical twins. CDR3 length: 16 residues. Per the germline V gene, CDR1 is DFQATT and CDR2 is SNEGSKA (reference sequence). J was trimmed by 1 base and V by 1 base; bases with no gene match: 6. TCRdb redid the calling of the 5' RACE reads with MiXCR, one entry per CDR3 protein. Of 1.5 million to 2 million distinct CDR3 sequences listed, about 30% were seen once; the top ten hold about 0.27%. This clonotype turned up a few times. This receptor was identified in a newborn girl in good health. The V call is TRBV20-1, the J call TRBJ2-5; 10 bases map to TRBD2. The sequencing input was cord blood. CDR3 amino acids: CSARAYGLAVQETQYF. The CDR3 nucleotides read TGCAGTGCTAGAGCCTACGGACTAGCGGTCCAAGAGACCCAGTACTTC.